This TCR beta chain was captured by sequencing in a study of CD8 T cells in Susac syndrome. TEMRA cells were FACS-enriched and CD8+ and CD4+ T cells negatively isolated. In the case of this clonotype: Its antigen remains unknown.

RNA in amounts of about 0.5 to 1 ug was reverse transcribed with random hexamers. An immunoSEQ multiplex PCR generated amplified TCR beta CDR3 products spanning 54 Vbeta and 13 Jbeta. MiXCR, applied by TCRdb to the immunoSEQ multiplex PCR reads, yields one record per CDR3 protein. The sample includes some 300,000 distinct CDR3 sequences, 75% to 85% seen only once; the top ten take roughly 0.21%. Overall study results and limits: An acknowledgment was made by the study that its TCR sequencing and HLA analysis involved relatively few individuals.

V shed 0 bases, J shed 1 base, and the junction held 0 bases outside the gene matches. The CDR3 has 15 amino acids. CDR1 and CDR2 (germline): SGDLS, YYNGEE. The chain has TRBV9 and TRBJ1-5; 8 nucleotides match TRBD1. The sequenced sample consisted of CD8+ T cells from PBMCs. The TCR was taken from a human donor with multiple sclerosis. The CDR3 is CASSVGTGSNQPQHF. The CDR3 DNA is TGTGCCAGCAGCGTAGGGACAGGGAGCAATCAGCCCCAGCATTTT. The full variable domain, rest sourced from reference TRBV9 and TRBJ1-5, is DSGVTQTPKHLITATGQRVTLRCSPRSGDLSVYWYQQSLDQGLQFLIQYYNGEERAKGNILERFSAQQFPDLHSELNLSSLELGDSALYFCASSVGTGSNQPQHFGDGTRLSIL.